The sequence of this T cell receptor beta chain was determined in a study of PD-1 blockade in classical Hodgkin lymphoma. Study background: It was nivolumab at 3 mg/kg, given intravenously every 2 weeks, that patients received. Study-wide findings and caveats: Unlike CD8+ TCR diversity, which did not rise significantly by C4D1, CD4+ TCR diversity did. Underlying causes for the observed repertoire differences were not defined, possibly disease activity or prior therapy. Whoever responded completely had baseline diversity much like that seen in newly diagnosed patients.

This clone has just one count. Its antigen remains unidentified. Trimming cost V 6 bases and J 3 bases, with 17 bases left between them. This CDR3 spans 15 amino acids. Germline CDR1 and CDR2: MNHNS and SASEGT. Each and every patient relapsed after autologous stem cell transplantation, and patients got differing brentuximab vedotin exposure. Sequencing was performed with immunoSEQ multiplex PCR; in TCRdb, only in-frame clones are kept and a portion is missing. The data show some 84,000 clones, under 90% seen once. The rearrangement links TRBV6-1 to TRBJ1-2; D is uncertain. The TCR originated in a human donor with classical Hodgkin lymphoma. The sample consisted of peripheral blood mononuclear cells (PBMCs), taken at baseline. The DNA for the CDR3 is TGTGCCAGCAGGCGGGCCCTGCCTAAGGACTATGGCTACACCTTC. Its protein product is CASRRALPKDYGYTF.